This T cell receptor beta chain originates from a study of T-cell memory formation after mild COVID-19. Turning to the study itself: The TCR clusters were mostly specific to one donor.

Comments on this clonotype: Its cognate antigen is unknown.

Study-level results: The study found balanced CD4/CD8 in clones contracting day 15 to 85 and a CD4+ lean in later expanders.

This CDR3 has 13 residues. Germline CDR1 and CDR2: MNHEY and SVGAGI. Losses at the gene ends were 8 bases for V and 4 bases for J; bases not matched to a gene: 2. MiXCR was run by TCRdb on the 5' RACE reads, yielding one entry per CDR3 protein. The sample records more than 80,000 distinct CDR3 sequences, approximately 15% being singletons. The chain couples TRBV6-5 to TRBJ2-3; TRBD2 aligns across 11 bases. The sample consisted of PBMCs or a T cell subset sorted from them (not recorded which). This sequence was found in an adult woman who had mild COVID-19 (a few samples of this study predate the infection). Cell type and time point are not known. The chain's CDR3 is CASGTSGADTQYF. The CDR3 nucleotides are TGTGCCAGCGGGACTAGCGGTGCAGATACGCAGTATTTT.